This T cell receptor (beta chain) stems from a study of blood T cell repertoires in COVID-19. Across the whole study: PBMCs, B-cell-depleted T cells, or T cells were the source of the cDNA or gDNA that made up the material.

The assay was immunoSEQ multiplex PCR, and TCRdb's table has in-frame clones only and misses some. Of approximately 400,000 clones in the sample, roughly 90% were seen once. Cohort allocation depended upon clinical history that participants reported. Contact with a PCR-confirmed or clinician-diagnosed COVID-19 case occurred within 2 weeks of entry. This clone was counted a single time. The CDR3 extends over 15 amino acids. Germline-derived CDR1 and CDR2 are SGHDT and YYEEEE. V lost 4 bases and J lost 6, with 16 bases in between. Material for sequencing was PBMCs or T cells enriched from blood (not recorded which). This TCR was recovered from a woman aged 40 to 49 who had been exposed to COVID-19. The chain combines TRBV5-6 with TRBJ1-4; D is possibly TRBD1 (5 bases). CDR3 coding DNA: TGTGCCAGCAGCCACGACAGCGAGTCGTATGAAAAACTGTTTTTT. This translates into CASSHDSESYEKLFF.